The source of this TCR beta chain is a study of metastatic and nonmetastatic thyroid tumors. Thyroid surgery was preceded by no treatment in any patient. Authors' methods: A papillary thyroid cancer distant-metastasis classifier was built from CDR3 differences across clinicopathological groups. TCRdb re-processed the PCR reads through MiXCR. These V and J calls rely on TCRdb rather than the paper's analysis. The table has about 2,900 clones, about 40% seen once. This TCR was sampled from a female donor with papillary thyroid cancer or a benign thyroid nodule (not recorded which). Some clones in this sample may be carry-over from other donors' samples. Material for sequencing was tumor tissue.

The CDR3: CASSLYTLSYEQYF. In DNA, the CDR3 is TGTGCCAGCAGCTTATACACCCTCTCCTACGAGCAGTACTTC. The V gene is TRBV11-2, the J gene TRBJ2-7; D unclear. Germline-derived CDR1 and CDR2 are SGHAT and FQNNGV. CDR3 length equals 14 residues. V lost 2 bases, J lost 0 bases, and 8 bases lay in between. The variable domain in full, with the rest retrieved from reference TRBV11-2 and TRBJ2-7, is EAGVAQSPRYKIIEKRQSVAFWCNPISGHATLYWYQQILGQGPKLLIQFQNNGVVDDSQLPKDRFSAERLKGVDSTLKIQPAKLEDSAVYLCASSLYTLSYEQYFGPGTRLTVT.